Each of the 29 T cell receptor beta chains below was sequenced from the same sample in a study of T cell changes during pregnancy in multiple sclerosis. The table came from immunoSEQ multiplex PCR; TCRdb's copy has only in-frame clones and leaves some out. Found here are just over 50,000 clones, 85% to 95% of them singletons; the top ten hold around 0.6%. Sequenced here: CD4+ T cells from peripheral blood mononuclear cells, sampled in the second trimester of pregnancy. All receptors come from a female donor with multiple sclerosis, enrolled in a pregnancy study.

This clone was picked up one time. This chain uses TRBV7-2 with TRBJ2-7, with TRBD1 identical over 9 bases. CDR3 length: 13 residues. Germline CDR1 reads SGHTA; CDR2 reads FQGNSA. J was trimmed by 6 bases and V by 3 bases; bases with no gene match: 3. The CDR3 region is CASSLGTGSEQYF. The CDR3 DNA reads as TGTGCCAGCAGCTTGGGGACAGGGAGCGAGCAGTACTTC.

V gene TRBV27 combines with J gene TRBJ1-5; no clear D gene. Germline CDR1 reads MNHEY; CDR2 reads SMNVEV (reference sequence). Trimming removed 2 bases at V and 4 bases at J, with 12 bases between. CDR3 length: 15 amino acids. CDR3 sequence: CASSLAGNRNQPQHF. The DNA for the CDR3 is TGTGCCAGCAGTTTAGCGGGGAACCGTAATCAGCCCCAGCATTTT.

V is TRBV10-3 and J is TRBJ2-7; perhaps TRBD1 as D (6 bases). This CDR3 spans 12 amino acids. Per germline, CDR1 ENHRY and CDR2 SYGVKD. Trimming shortened V by 6 bases and J by 12 bases, and 18 bases separated the two germline ends. In DNA form, the CDR3 reads TGTGCCATCAGGGCACAGGGCATTCGCACGTACTTC. This translates into CAIRAQGIRTYF.

The chain has TRBV6-6 and TRBJ1-5; no clear D gene. CDR3 length equals 12 residues. The V gene's germline CDR1 is MNHNY and CDR2 SVGAGI (reference sequence). Trimming left V 5 bases short and J 8 bases short, with 10 bases between. CDR3 coding DNA: TGTGCCAGCAGTCGGGCCGGGGAGCCCCAGCATTTT. Translated: CASSRAGEPQHF.

This sequence joins TRBV5-1 and TRBJ1-2, with 7 bases lining up with TRBD1. V shed 3 bases and J 4 bases; nucleotides not matched to a gene: 6. CDR1 SGHRS and CDR2 YFSETQ come from the germline V gene. The CDR3 spans 14 residues. The CDR3 DNA follows: TGCGCCAGCAGCTCGACAACAGGGGCCTATGGCTACACCTTC. Its translation: CASSSTTGAYGYTF.

The rearrangement joins TRBV6-5 to TRBJ1-1; D is uncertain. Trimming removed 2 bases from V and 0 bases from J, with 7 bases in between. The germline gives CDR1 MNHEY, CDR2 SVGAGI. This CDR3 is built from 14 residues. The CDR3 coding sequence is TGTGCCAGCAGTTACAACAGTTTGAACACTGAAGCTTTCTTT. Its translation: CASSYNSLNTEAFF.

This chain links TRBV7-3 with TRBJ2-2, with 9 bases aligning to TRBD2. The V gene end was trimmed by 2 bases and the J gene end by 0 bases; junction bases not matched to a gene: 16. The CDR3 length is 21 residues. The germline V gene encodes CDR1 SGHTA and CDR2 FQGTGA. The DNA of the CDR3 is TGTGCCAGCAGCTTAGGAGGGGGTCTCGGTAGCGGGAGAGCGAACACCGGGGAGCTGTTTTTT. This codes for CASSLGGGLGSGRANTGELFF.

The CDR3 DNA reads as TGTGCCACCAGCGGTATTAGACAGTCAAATGAAAAACTGTTTTTT. Its protein product is CATSGIRQSNEKLFF. The chain couples TRBV15 to TRBJ1-4; D may be TRBD1 (5 bases). There are 15 residues in the CDR3. Trimming removed 5 bases at V and 5 bases at J, with 15 bases between. Germline loops: CDR1 LNHNV, CDR2 YYDKDF (reference sequence).

J is TRBJ1-2 and V is TRBV5-3; D gene uncertain. TRBV5-3 is annotated as an ORF whose role is uncertain. The CDR3 length is 17 residues. The V and J ends lost 0 bases and 4 bases respectively, with 19 bases between them. CDR3 in amino acids: CARSLAEEIDPIYGYTF. The DNA for the CDR3 is TGTGCCAGAAGCTTGGCTGAGGAAATCGACCCTATCTATGGCTACACCTTC.

The V gene is TRBV19, the J gene TRBJ1-2; the D gene is possibly TRBD1 (6 bases). The CDR3 is made up of 14 amino acids. V dropped 3 bases and J dropped 3 bases, with 11 bases sitting between them. From germline, CDR1 is LNHDA and CDR2 SQIVND (reference sequence). The CDR3 DNA reads as TGTGCCAGTAGTATTACAGGGATCGACTATGGCTACACCTTC. Translation gives CASSITGIDYGYTF.

CDR3: CASSILPGQGGEAFF. In nucleotides, the CDR3 is TGTGCCAGCAGTATACTACCGGGACAGGGAGGTGAAGCTTTCTTT. The genes are TRBV2 and TRBJ1-1; the match to TRBD1 covers 9 bases. Losses at the gene ends were 5 bases for V and 7 bases for J; bases not matched to a gene: 11. CDR3 length: 15 amino acids. From germline, CDR1 is SNHLY and CDR2 FYNNEI.

The gene calls are TRBV13 and TRBJ1-1; weak D call: TRBD1 (6 bases). The germline V and J ends were trimmed by 2 bases and 5 bases, with 15 bases remaining between them. The CDR3 covers 15 residues. Germline CDR1 PRHDT, CDR2 FYEKMQ (reference sequence). CDR3 amino acids: CASSLRAGARTEAFF. Written as DNA, the CDR3 is TGTGCCAGCAGCTTACGTGCGGGGGCGAGAACTGAAGCTTTCTTT.

The chain uses TRBV18 and TRBJ2-3, with TRBD1 identical over 7 bases. Germline loops: CDR1 KGHSH, CDR2 LQKENI. The V and J ends lost 5 bases and 0 bases, in that order; junction bases with no gene match: 11. The CDR3 loop spans 17 amino acids. The CDR3 protein is CASSERQGSTSTDTQYF. The CDR3 DNA reads as TGTGCCAGCTCAGAAAGACAGGGTTCCACTAGCACAGATACGCAGTATTTT.

This clone was counted only a few times. The chain recombines TRBV4-2 with TRBJ2-5; possibly TRBD2 for D (5 bases). Germline V gene lookup returns CDR1 LGHNA and CDR2 YNFKEQ. This CDR3 contains 16 residues. V was cut by 5 bases and J by 1 base, with 17 bases left in between. This CDR3 reads CASSAQSERAQETQYF. CDR3 bases: TGTGCCAGCAGCGCCCAGAGTGAGAGGGCCCAAGAGACCCAGTACTTC.

The chain is built from TRBV5-6 and TRBJ2-7; a possible D gene is TRBD1 (6 bases). V lost 4 bases, J lost 1 base, and 12 bases lay in between. Germline V lookup: CDR1 SGHDT, CDR2 YYEEEE. The CDR3 loop spans 14 amino acids. CDR3 sequence (DNA): TGTGCCAGCAGCCCTTACAGGGTTTCCTACGAGCAGTACTTC. Residues: CASSPYRVSYEQYF. The full variable domain, in which reference TRBV5-6 and TRBJ2-7 provide the parts outside the CDR3, is DAGVTQSPTHLIKTRGQQVTLRCSPKSGHDTVSWYQQALGQGPQFIFQYYEEEERQRGNFPDRFSGHQFPNYSSELNVNALLLGDSALYLCASSPYRVSYEQYFGPGTRLTVT.

CDR3 DNA: TGTGCCAACCCAACCCTCGGGGGAAACGCCGGGGAGCTGTTTTTT. It is translated as CANPTLGGNAGELFF. The rearrangement uses TRBV6-5 and TRBJ2-2, with D possibly TRBD2 on 6 matching bases. This CDR3 contains 15 residues. Trimming shortened V by 10 bases and J by 6 bases, and 21 bases separated the two germline ends. The germline CDR1 and CDR2 sequences are MNHEY and SVGAGI.

CDR3 nucleotide sequence: TGCGCCAGCAGCCCGGACTATAAAGGGAGGGAGACCCAGTACTTC. Residues: CASSPDYKGRETQYF. This sequence joins TRBV4-3 and TRBJ2-5; D is possibly TRBD2 (6 bases). This CDR3 region has 15 residues. Between the trimmed V and J ends, which lost 4 bases and 5 bases, there was a span of 17 bases. Germline loops: CDR1 LGHNA, CDR2 YSLEER.

The chain joins TRBV6-5 to TRBJ2-1; the match to TRBD2 covers 9 bases. Germline CDR1 is MNHEY and CDR2 is SVGAGI. CDR3 length: 14 amino acids. V was clipped by 7 bases and J by 7 bases; unmatched bases: 8. CDR3 loop: CASIKRGAGNEQFF. The CDR3 coding sequence is TGTGCCAGCATCAAGCGGGGGGCCGGGAATGAGCAGTTCTTC.

The chain combines TRBV19 with TRBJ1-1; D uncertain. In germline, CDR1 is LNHDA, CDR2 SQIVND (reference sequence). The CDR3 runs to 15 residues. V dropped 5 bases and J dropped 0 bases, with 13 bases sitting between them. The CDR3 here is CASSLLGSLNTEAFF. The CDR3, as DNA: TGTGCCAGTAGTTTATTGGGGAGTTTGAACACTGAAGCTTTCTTT.

CDR3 in amino acids: CASSYRDSGNTIYF. The CDR3, as DNA: TGTGCCAGCAGTTACCGAGACTCTGGAAACACCATATATTTT. This rearrangement joins TRBV6-5 to TRBJ1-3; no clear D gene. The length of the CDR3 is 14 residues. Trimming shortened V by 2 bases and J by 0 bases, and 5 bases separated the two germline ends. CDR1 is MNHEY, CDR2 SVGAGI, per germline.

V and J are TRBV7-2 and TRBJ1-1, with a tentative D call TRBD1 (5 bases). CDR1 is SGHTA and CDR2 is FQGNSA in the germline V gene. The CDR3 is 13 amino acids. Between the trimmed V and J ends, which lost 8 bases and 1 base, there was a span of 11 bases. CDR3 residues: CASLLGGNTEAFF. The CDR3 nucleotides read TGTGCCAGCTTACTCGGGGGGAACACTGAAGCTTTCTTT.

V usage is TRBV18 and J usage is TRBJ1-1, with a weak D call TRBD1 (5 bases). Trimming cost V 4 bases and J 1 base, with 13 bases left between them. The CDR3 is made up of 15 amino acids. The germline gives CDR1 KGHSH, CDR2 LQKENI. The CDR3: CASSHSGLTNTEAFF. CDR3 bases: TGTGCCAGCTCACATTCGGGACTAACGAACACTGAAGCTTTCTTT.

The V and J genes are TRBV9 and TRBJ1-1; 11 bases map to TRBD1. The V and J ends lost 4 bases and 8 bases, in that order; junction bases with no gene match: 7. CDR3 length equals 14 residues. Germline V gene sequence: CDR1 SGDLS, CDR2 YYNGEE. This CDR3 reads CASSYRDRGWEAFF. The CDR3 coding sequence is TGTGCCAGCAGCTACCGGGACAGGGGGTGGGAAGCTTTCTTT.

The chain is built from TRBV19 and TRBJ1-2; TRBD1 might be the D (6 bases). The V and J ends lost 4 bases and 2 bases respectively, with 17 bases between them. CDR3 size: 16 residues. Germline CDR1 is LNHDA and CDR2 is SQIVND (reference sequence). The CDR3 DNA is TGTGCCAGTAGTAGCCCCTTTACAGGGAAGAACTATGGCTACACCTTC. Protein sequence: CASSSPFTGKNYGYTF.

This chain joins TRBV7-9 and TRBJ1-1, with D maybe TRBD1 (5 bases). The germline CDR1 and CDR2 sequences are SEHNR and FQNEAQ (reference sequence). V lost 5 bases to trimming and J lost 1 base, with 11 bases between them. CDR3 size: 14 residues. In DNA form, the CDR3 reads TGTGCCAGCAGCCGAGGCGGGGGGAACACTGAAGCTTTCTTT. Its translation: CASSRGGGNTEAFF.

The V and J genes are TRBV27 and TRBJ1-2; D is unclear. The CDR3 is 13 amino acids. Trimming shortened V by 6 bases and J by 5 bases, and 13 bases separated the two germline ends. The germline CDR1 and CDR2 sequences are MNHEY and SMNVEV (reference sequence). CDR3 in DNA: TGTGCCAGCAGGAGGGCAGGAGCGTATGGCTACACCTTC. Translation gives CASRRAGAYGYTF.

V and J are TRBV7-2 and TRBJ1-5; 9 nucleotides line up with TRBD1. CDR3 size: 15 residues. Germline CDR1 is SGHTA and CDR2 is FQGNSA. Trimming took 5 bases from V and 3 from J; bases not matched to a gene: 5. CDR3 sequence: CASSGRTGDNQPQHF. CDR3 sequence (DNA): TGTGCCAGCAGCGGACGGACAGGGGACAATCAGCCCCAGCATTTT.

This rearrangement joins TRBV7-2 to TRBJ2-7, with TRBD2 as a possible D gene (6 bases). The V gene's germline CDR1 is SGHTA and CDR2 FQGNSA. This CDR3 region has 15 residues. The V and J ends lost 5 bases and 2 bases respectively, with 16 bases between them. CDR3 coding DNA: TGTGCCAGCAGCCCCGCCGGGACTGGCACCTACGAGCAGTACTTC. It specifies CASSPAGTGTYEQYF.

This chain connects TRBV6-1 to TRBJ2-5; 12 nucleotides match TRBD2. V lost 9 bases and J lost 4; bases outside the gene matches: 9. Per germline, CDR1 MNHNS and CDR2 SASEGT. CDR3 length: 15 amino acids. Written as DNA, the CDR3 is TGTGCCAGTAAACTTTTACTAGCGGGGGGAGAGACCCAGTACTTC. Encoded protein: CASKLLLAGGETQYF.